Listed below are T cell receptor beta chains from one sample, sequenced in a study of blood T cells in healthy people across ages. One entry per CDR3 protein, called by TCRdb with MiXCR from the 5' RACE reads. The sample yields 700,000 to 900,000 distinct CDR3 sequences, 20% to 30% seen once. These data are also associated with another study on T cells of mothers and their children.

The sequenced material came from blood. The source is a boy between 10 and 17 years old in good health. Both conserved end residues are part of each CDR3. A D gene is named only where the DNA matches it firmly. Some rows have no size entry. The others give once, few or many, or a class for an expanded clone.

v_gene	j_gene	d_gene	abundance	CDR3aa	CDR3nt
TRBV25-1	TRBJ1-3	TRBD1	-	CASSGLPGQGTAGNAIYF	TGTGCCAGCAGTGGACTTCCGGGACAGGGGACTGCTGGAAACGCCATATATTTT
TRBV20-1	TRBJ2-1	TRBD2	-	CSARSGLAGGHEQFF	TGCAGTGCTAGATCTGGACTAGCGGGGGGCCATGAGCAGTTCTTC
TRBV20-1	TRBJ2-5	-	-	CSVLWGVDETQYF	TGCAGTGTCCTGTGGGGGGTTGATGAGACCCAGTACTTC
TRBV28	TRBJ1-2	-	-	CASRVTGARTYGYTF	TGTGCCAGCAGAGTTACAGGAGCCAGAACCTATGGCTACACCTTC
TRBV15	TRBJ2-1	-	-	CATSSGTALGNEQFF	TGTGCCACCAGCTCCGGGACTGCGCTCGGCAATGAGCAGTTCTTC
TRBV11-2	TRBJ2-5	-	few	CASSLELGWDGEETQYF	TGTGCCAGCAGCTTGGAGCTGGGTTGGGACGGGGAAGAGACCCAGTACTTC
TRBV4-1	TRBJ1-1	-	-	CASSRSNKGNTEAFF	TGCGCCAGCAGCCGAAGCAACAAGGGGAACACTGAAGCTTTCTTT
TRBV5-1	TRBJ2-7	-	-	CASSLQDPSYEQYF	TGCGCCAGCAGCTTACAGGACCCCTCCTACGAGCAGTACTTC
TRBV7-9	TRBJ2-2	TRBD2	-	CASSLGLASNTGELFF	TGTGCCAGCAGCTTAGGACTAGCGTCGAACACCGGGGAGCTGTTTTTT
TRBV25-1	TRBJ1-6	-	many	CASSEYTLNSPLHF	TGTGCCAGCAGTGAATATACCCTGAATTCACCCCTCCACTTT
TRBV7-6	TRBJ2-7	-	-	CASSERGISYEQYF	TGTGCCAGCAGTGAACGGGGGATCTCCTACGAGCAGTACTTC
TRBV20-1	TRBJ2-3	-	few	CSARKGGGGTDTQYF	TGCAGTGCTAGAAAAGGGGGGGGCGGCACAGATACGCAGTATTTT
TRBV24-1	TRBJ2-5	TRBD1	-	CATSDSTGGETQYF	TGTGCCACCAGTGATTCGACAGGGGGAGAGACCCAGTACTTC
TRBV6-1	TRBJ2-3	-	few	CASSDTGILLTDTQYF	TGTGCCAGCAGCGACACCGGCATTCTACTCACAGATACGCAGTATTTT
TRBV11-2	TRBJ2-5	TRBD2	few	CASSFLGGHWETQYF	TGTGCCAGCAGCTTTCTGGGAGGGCACTGGGAGACTCAGTACTTC
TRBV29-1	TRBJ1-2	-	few	CSVEEGSPSGVGGYTF	TGCAGCGTTGAAGAGGGCAGCCCTTCCGGGGTGGGTGGCTACACCTTC